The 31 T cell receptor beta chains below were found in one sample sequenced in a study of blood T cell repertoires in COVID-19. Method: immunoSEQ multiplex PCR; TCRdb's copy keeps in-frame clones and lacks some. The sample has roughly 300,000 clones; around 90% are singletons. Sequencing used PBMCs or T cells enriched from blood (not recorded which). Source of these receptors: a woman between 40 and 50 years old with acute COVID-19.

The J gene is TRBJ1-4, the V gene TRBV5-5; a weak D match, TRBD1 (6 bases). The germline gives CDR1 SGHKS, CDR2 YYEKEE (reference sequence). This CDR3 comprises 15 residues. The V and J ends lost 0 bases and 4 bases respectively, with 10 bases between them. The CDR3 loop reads CASSLGTAINEKLFF. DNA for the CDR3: TGTGCCAGCAGCTTGGGGACAGCCATTAATGAAAAACTGTTTTTT.

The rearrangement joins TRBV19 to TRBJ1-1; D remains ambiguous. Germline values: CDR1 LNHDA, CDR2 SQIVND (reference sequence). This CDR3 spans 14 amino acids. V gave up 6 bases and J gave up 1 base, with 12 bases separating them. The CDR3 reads CASRAHPGNTEAFF. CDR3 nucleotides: TGTGCCAGTAGGGCTCACCCGGGGAACACTGAAGCTTTCTTT.

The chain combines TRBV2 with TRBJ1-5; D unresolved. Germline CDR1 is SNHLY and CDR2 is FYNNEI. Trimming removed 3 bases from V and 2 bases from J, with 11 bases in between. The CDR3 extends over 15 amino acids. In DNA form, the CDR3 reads TGTGCCAGCAGTGATACGGGGATGGGCAATCAGCCCCAGCATTTT. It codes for CASSDTGMGNQPQHF.

CDR3 sequence (DNA): TGTGCCAGCAGTTCCCTGACTGGCTCCTACGAGCAGTACTTC. It is translated as CASSSLTGSYEQYF. The rearrangement uses TRBV28 and TRBJ2-7; D gene ambiguous. CDR1 is MDHEN, CDR2 SYDVKM, per germline. The CDR3 is 14 amino acids. V lost 4 bases and J lost 0, with 10 bases in between.

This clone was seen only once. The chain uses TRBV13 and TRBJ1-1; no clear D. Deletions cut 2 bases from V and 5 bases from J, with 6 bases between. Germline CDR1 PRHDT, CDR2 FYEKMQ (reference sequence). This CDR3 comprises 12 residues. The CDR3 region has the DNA TGTGCCAGCAGCTTAAGGCGGACTGAAGCTTTCTTT. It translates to CASSLRRTEAFF.

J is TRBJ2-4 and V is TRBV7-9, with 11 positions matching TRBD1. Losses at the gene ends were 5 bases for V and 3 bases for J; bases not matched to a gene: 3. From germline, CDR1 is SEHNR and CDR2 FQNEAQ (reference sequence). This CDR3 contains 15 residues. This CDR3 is CASSPGTGGKNIQYF. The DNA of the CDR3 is TGTGCCAGCAGCCCCGGGACAGGGGGCAAAAACATTCAGTACTTC. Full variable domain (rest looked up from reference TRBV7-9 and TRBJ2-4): DTGVSQNPRHKITKRGQNVTFRCDPISEHNRLYWYRQTLGQGPEFLTYFQNEAQLEKSRLLSDRFSAERPKGSFSTLEIQRTEQGDSAMYLCASSPGTGGKNIQYFGAGTRLSVL.

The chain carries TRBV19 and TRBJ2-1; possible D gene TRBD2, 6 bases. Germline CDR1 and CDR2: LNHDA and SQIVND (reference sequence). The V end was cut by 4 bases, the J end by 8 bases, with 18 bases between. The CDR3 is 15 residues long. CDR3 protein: CASSTSHLGGDEQFF. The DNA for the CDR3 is TGTGCCAGTAGTACCTCCCATTTAGGAGGGGATGAGCAGTTCTTC.

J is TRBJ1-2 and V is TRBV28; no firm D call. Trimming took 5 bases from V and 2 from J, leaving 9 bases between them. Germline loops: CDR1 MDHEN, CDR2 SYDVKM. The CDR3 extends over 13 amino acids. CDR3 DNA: TGTGCCAGCAGTCCATACTTCAACTATGGCTACACCTTC. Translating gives CASSPYFNYGYTF.

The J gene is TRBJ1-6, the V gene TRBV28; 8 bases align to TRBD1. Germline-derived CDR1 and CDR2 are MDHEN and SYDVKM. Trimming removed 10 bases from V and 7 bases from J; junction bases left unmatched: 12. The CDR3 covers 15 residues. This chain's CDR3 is CAIQGGTGKNSPLHF. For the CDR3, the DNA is TGTGCCATTCAAGGGGGGACAGGAAAAAATTCACCCCTCCACTTT.

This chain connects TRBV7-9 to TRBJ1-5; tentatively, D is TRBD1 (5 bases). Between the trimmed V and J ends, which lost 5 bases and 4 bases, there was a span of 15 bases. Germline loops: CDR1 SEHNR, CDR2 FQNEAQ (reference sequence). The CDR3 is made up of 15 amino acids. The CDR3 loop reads CASSPSGGWNQPQHF. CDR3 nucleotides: TGTGCCAGCAGCCCCTCGGGGGGGTGGAATCAGCCCCAGCATTTT.

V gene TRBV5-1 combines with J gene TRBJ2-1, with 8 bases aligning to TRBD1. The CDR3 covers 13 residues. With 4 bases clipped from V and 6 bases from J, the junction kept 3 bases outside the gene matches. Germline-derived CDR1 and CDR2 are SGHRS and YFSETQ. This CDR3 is CASSADRGNEQFF. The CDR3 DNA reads TGCGCCAGCAGCGCTGACAGGGGCAATGAGCAGTTCTTC.

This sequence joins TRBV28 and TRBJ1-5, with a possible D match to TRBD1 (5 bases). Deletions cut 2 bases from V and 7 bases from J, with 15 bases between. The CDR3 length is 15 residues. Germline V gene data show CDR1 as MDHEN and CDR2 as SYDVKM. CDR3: CASSLPQTGGQPQHF. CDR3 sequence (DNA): TGTGCCAGCAGTTTACCCCAAACTGGGGGGCAGCCCCAGCATTTT. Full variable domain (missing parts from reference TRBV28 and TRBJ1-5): DVKVTQSSRYLVKRTGEKVFLECVQDMDHENMFWYRQDPGLGLRLIYFSYDVKMKEKGDIPEGYSVSREKKERFSLILESASTNQTSMYLCASSLPQTGGQPQHFGDGTRLSIL.

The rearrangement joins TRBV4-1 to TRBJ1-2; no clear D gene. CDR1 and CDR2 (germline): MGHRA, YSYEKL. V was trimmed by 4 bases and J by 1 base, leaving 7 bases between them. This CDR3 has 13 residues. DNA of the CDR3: TGCGCCAGCAGCCCCGTCTTTAACTATGGCTACACCTTC. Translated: CASSPVFNYGYTF.

In DNA, the CDR3 is TGTGCCAGTAGGGCGGACAGGGGCAATCAGCCCCAGCATTTT. It encodes CASRADRGNQPQHF. The V gene is TRBV19, the J gene TRBJ1-5; 8 bases match TRBD1. Per the germline V gene, CDR1 is LNHDA and CDR2 is SQIVND (reference sequence). CDR3 length: 14 residues. V lost 6 bases to trimming and J lost 2 bases; unmatched junction nucleotides: 3.

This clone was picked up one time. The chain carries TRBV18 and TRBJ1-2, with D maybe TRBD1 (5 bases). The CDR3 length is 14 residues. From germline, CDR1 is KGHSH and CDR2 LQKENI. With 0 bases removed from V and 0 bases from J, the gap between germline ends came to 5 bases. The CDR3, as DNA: TGTGCCAGCTCACCACCGACAGCTAACTATGGCTACACCTTC. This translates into CASSPPTANYGYTF.

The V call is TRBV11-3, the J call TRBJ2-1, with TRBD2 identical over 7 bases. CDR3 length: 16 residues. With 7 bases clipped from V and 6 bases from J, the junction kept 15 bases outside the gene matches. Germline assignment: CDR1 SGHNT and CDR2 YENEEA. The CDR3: CASTDTSAKRTNEQFF. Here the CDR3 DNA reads TGTGCCAGCACCGACACTAGCGCCAAGAGAACCAATGAGCAGTTCTTC.

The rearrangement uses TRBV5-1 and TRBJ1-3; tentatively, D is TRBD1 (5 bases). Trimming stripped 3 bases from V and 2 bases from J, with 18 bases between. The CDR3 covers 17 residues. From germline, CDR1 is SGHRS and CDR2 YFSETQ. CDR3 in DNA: TGCGCCAGCAGCTCCTCTCGCGGAGGGGTTCCTGGAAACACCATATATTTT. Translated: CASSSSRGGVPGNTIYF. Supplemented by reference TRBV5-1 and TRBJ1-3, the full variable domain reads KAGVTQTPRYLIKTRGQQVTLSCSPISGHRSVSWYQQTPGQGLQFLFEYFSETQRNKGNFPGRFSGRQFSNSRSEMNVSTLELGDSALYLCASSSSRGGVPGNTIYFGEGSWLTVV.

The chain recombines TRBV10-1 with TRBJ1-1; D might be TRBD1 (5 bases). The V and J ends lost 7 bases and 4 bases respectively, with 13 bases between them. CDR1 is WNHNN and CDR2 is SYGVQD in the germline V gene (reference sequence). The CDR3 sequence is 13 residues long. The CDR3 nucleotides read TGCGCCAGCATCCCAGGGTATCCCACTGAAGCTTTCTTT. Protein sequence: CASIPGYPTEAFF.

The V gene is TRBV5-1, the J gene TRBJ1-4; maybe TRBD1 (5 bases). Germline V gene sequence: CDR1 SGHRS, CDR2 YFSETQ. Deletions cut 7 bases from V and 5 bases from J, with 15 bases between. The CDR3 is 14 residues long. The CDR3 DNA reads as TGCGCCAGCTCACGGGGGGAACCCAATGAAAAACTGTTTTTT. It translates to CASSRGEPNEKLFF.

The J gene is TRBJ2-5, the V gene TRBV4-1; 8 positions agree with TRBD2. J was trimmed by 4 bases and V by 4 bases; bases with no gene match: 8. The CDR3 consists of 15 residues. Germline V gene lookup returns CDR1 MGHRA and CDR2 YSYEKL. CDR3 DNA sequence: TGCGCCAGCAGCCTCCGAGCGGGGGCCCCAGAGACCCAGTACTTC. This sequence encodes CASSLRAGAPETQYF.

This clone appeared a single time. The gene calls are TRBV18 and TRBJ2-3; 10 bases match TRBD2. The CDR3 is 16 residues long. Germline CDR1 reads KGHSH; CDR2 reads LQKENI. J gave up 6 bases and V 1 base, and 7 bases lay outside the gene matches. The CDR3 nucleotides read TGTGCCAGCTCACCACGGACTAGCGGTGCAGGGGATACGCAGTATTTT. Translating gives CASSPRTSGAGDTQYF.

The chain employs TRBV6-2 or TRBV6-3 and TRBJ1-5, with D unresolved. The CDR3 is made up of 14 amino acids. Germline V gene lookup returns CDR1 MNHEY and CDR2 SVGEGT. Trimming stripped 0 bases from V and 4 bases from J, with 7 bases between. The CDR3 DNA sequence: TGTGCCAGCAGTTACTCGAGAAAAAATCAGCCCCAGCATTTT. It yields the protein CASSYSRKNQPQHF.

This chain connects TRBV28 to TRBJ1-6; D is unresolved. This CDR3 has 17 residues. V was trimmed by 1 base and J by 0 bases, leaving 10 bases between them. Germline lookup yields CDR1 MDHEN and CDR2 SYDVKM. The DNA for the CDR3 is TGTGCCAGCAGTTTATCTAGGTCGAGCTCCTATAATTCACCCCTCCACTTT. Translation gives CASSLSRSSSYNSPLHF.

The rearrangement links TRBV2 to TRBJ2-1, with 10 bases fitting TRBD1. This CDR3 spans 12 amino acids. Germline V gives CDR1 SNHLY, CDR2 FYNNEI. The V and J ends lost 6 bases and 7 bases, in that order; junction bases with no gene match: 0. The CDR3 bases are TGTGCCAGCAGGGGACAGGGGAATGAGCAGTTCTTC. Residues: CASRGQGNEQFF.

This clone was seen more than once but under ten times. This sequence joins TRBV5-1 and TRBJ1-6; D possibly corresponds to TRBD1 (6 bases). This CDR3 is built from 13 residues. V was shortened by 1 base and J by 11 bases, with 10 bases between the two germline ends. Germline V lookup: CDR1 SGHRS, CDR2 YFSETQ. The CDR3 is CASSLNREAPLHF. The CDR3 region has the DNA TGCGCCAGCAGCTTGAACAGGGAAGCACCCCTCCACTTT.

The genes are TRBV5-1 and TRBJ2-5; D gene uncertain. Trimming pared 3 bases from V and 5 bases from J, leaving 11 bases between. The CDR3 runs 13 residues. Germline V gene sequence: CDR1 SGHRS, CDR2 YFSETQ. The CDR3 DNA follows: TGCGCCAGCAGCTCCCGTAGCTGGGAGACCCAGTACTTC. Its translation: CASSSRSWETQYF.

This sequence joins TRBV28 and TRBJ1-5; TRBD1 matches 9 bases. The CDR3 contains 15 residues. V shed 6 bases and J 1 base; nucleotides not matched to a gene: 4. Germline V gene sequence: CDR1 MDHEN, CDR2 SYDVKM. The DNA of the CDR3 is TGTGCCAGCAGCGGGACAGGGACCAGCAATCAGCCCCAGCATTTT. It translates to CASSGTGTSNQPQHF.

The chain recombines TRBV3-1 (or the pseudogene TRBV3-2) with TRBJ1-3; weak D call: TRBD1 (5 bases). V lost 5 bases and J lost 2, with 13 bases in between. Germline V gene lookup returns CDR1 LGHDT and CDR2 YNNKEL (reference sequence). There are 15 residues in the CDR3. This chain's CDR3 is CASSYLAGAGNTIYF. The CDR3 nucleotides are TGTGCCAGCAGCTATCTCGCGGGGGCTGGAAACACCATATATTTT.

The CDR3 is CASSKGWSNTGELFF. CDR3 in DNA: TGTGCCAGCAGCAAGGGGTGGTCGAACACCGGGGAGCTGTTTTTT. The rearrangement joins TRBV7-6 to TRBJ2-2; D possibly corresponds to TRBD1 (5 bases). V was shortened by 5 bases and J by 0 bases, with 10 bases between the two germline ends. Germline assignment: CDR1 SGHVS and CDR2 FNYEAQ. CDR3 length: 15 amino acids.

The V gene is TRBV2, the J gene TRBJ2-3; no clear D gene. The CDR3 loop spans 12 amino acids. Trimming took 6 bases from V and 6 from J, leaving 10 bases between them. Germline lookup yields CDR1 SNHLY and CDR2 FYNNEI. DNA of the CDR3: TGTGCCAGCAGGCCCTACGGGGATACGCAGTATTTT. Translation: CASRPYGDTQYF. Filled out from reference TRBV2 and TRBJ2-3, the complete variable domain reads EPEVTQTPSHQVTQMGQEVILRCVPISNHLYFYWYRQILGQKVEFLVSFYNNEISEKSEIFDDQFSVERPDGSNFTLKIRSTKLEDSAMYFCASRPYGDTQYFGPGTRLTVL.

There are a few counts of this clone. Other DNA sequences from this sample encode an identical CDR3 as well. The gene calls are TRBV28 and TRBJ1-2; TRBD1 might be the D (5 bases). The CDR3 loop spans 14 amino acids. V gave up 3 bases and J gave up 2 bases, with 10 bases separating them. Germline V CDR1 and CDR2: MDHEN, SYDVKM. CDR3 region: CASSFSTANYGYTF. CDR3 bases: TGTGCCAGCAGTTTCTCGACAGCGAACTATGGCTACACCTTC.